The 16 T cell receptor beta chains presented below share a single source sample, sequenced in a study of blood T cells in healthy people across ages (dated by TCRdb to about 2015). Receptors were amplified or captured by 5' RACE. Sequencing used an Illumina HiSeq 2500. A second PCR of about 6 to 12 cycles was performed with a sample-barcoded 5' primer and a J-beta primer mix. TCRdb trimmed public reads at Q25 via fastp, called clones via MiXCR and kept in-frame beta chains. All rows with the same CDR3 protein become a single entry with the most common DNA and genes. Across this sample there are 600,000 to 800,000 distinct CDR3 sequences, with under 25% seen only once. Of the sample, 3% to 4.5% falls within the top ten clones. Input material: blood. The receptor source for this set is a man aged 65-85 years in good health.

This clonotype was found a few times. A junction boundary mismatches the germline segment, possibly from a read error. The CDR3 loop reads CASSLLAGYNERFF. The CDR3 DNA reads TGTGCCAGCAGTTTACTAGCGGGCTACAACGAGCGGTTCTTC. The genes are TRBV12-3 or TRBV12-4 and TRBJ2-5, with 8 bases matching TRBD2. This CDR3 comprises 14 residues.

This chain connects TRBV10-2 to TRBJ2-1; D not resolved. The CDR3 sequence is 13 residues long. Germline CDR1 and CDR2: WSHSY and SAAADI. V was clipped by 7 bases and J by 8 bases, with 15 bases between them. The DNA of the CDR3 is TGCGCCAGCAAAAAGGCTAGGGTGCATGAGCAGTTCTTC. Its protein product is CASKKARVHEQFF.

This sequence joins TRBV9 and TRBJ2-2; unclear D gene. This CDR3 comprises 14 residues. Germline V gives CDR1 SGDLS, CDR2 YYNGEE. Trimming took off 0 bases at V and 7 bases at J, with 10 bases between the two ends. CDR3 loop: CASSVVSENGELFF. The CDR3 DNA sequence: TGTGCCAGCAGCGTAGTCAGCGAGAACGGGGAGCTGTTTTTT.

This clonotype came up many times. The V and J genes are TRBV7-3 and TRBJ2-1; 7 bases line up with TRBD1. Losses at the gene ends were 4 bases for V and 1 base for J; bases not matched to a gene: 4. The germline V gene encodes CDR1 SGHTA and CDR2 FQGTGA. There are 15 residues in the CDR3. DNA for the CDR3: TGTGCCAGCAGCTCCACAGGGGCTTCCTACAATGAGCAGTTCTTC. It encodes CASSSTGASYNEQFF.

This clonotype was found a few times. The chain uses TRBV5-1 and TRBJ2-5, with TRBD1 matching over 10 bases. The better agreement between TRBJ2-1 and the DNA end casts doubt on the J call. The CDR3 has 16 residues. Germline lookup yields CDR1 SGHRS and CDR2 YFSETQ. The CDR3 loop is CASSLDVGQGMNEQFF. The CDR3 DNA is TGCGCCAGCAGCTTGGATGTGGGACAGGGGATGAATGAGCAGTTCTTC.

The chain joins TRBV12-3 or TRBV12-4 to TRBJ2-4; the match to TRBD1 covers 7 bases. The CDR3 has 17 amino acids. The V and J ends lost 2 bases and 4 bases, in that order; junction bases with no gene match: 11. CDR3 nucleotide sequence: TGTGCCAGCAGTTTACCTGCTCAGGGGGACGCTAAAAACATTCAGTACTTC. It specifies CASSLPAQGDAKNIQYF.

Here the CDR3 reads CASRPGQAREKLFF. In DNA form, the CDR3 reads TGTGCCAGCAGACCAGGACAGGCCCGAGAAAAACTGTTTTTT. The chain carries TRBV28 and TRBJ1-4; the match to TRBD1 covers 7 bases. J was trimmed by 8 bases and V by 6 bases; bases with no gene match: 9. The CDR3 is 14 amino acids. The germline gives CDR1 MDHEN, CDR2 SYDVKM.

Concerning this clonotype itself: This may come from a read error, since a much larger clone is one base off. V is TRBV29-1 and J is TRBJ2-5; 13 nucleotides match TRBD2. The germline CDR1 and CDR2 sequences are SQVTM and ANQGSEA. The CDR3 contains 18 residues. V dropped 4 bases and J dropped 1; count of bases not matched to a gene: 12. CDR3 in amino acids: CSVVPLPGTSGIQETQYF. CDR3 in DNA: TGCAGCGTTGTTCCCCTTCCCGGGACTAGCGGGATCCAAGAGACCCAGTACTTC. Based on the CDR3 plus reference TRBV29-1 and TRBJ2-5, the full variable domain is SAVISQKPSRDICQRGTSLTIQCQVDSQVTMMFWYRQQPGQSLTLIATANQGSEATYESGFVIDKFPISRPNLTFSTLTVSNMSPEDSSIYLCSVVPLPGTSGIQETQYFGPGTRLLVL.

The chain carries TRBV7-8 and TRBJ2-2, with D uncertain. Germline assignment: CDR1 SGHVS and CDR2 FQNEAQ. V lost 6 bases and J 0 bases, leaving 8 bases between the germline ends. The CDR3 has 14 residues. CDR3 residues: CASRADANTGELFF. Written as DNA, the CDR3 is TGTGCCAGCAGAGCAGACGCGAACACCGGGGAGCTGTTTTTT.

The chain is built from TRBV6-2 or TRBV6-3 and TRBJ2-2; D ambiguous. Trimming pared 3 bases from V and 7 bases from J, leaving 6 bases between. Germline V lookup: CDR1 MNHEY, CDR2 SVGEGT. This CDR3 has 12 amino acids. CDR3 coding DNA: TGTGCCAGCAGTTATTCTTACGGGGAGCTGTTTTTT. This codes for CASSYSYGELFF.

The table lists this clonotype with a few counts. The chain employs TRBV20-1 and TRBJ2-2; TRBD1 might be the D (6 bases). This CDR3 contains 14 residues. Germline V gene data show CDR1 as DFQATT and CDR2 as SNEGSKA (reference sequence). V was trimmed by 3 bases and J by 2 bases, leaving 10 bases between them. CDR3 loop: CSASRTVNTGELFF. CDR3 sequence (DNA): TGCAGTGCTAGCAGGACAGTAAACACCGGGGAGCTGTTTTTT.

The rearrangement links TRBV6-6 to TRBJ2-4; D may be TRBD1 (5 bases). The V gene lost 0 bases and the J gene lost 9 bases, with 15 bases spanning the gap. The germline gives CDR1 MNHNY, CDR2 SVGAGI (reference sequence). The CDR3 covers 15 residues. The CDR3 spells CASSYSTEGVGIQYF. CDR3 coding DNA: TGTGCCAGCAGTTACTCGACGGAAGGGGTGGGCATTCAGTACTTC.

The gene calls are TRBV7-6 and TRBJ2-6; perhaps D is TRBD1 or TRBD2 (5 bases each). The CDR3 length is 16 residues. The V and J ends lost 2 bases and 2 bases respectively, with 10 bases between them. Germline assignment: CDR1 SGHVS and CDR2 FNYEAQ. The CDR3 spells CASSLTGTTGANVLTF. The CDR3 DNA follows: TGTGCCAGCAGCTTAACCGGGACGACTGGGGCCAACGTCCTGACTTTC. The whole variable domain, remainder taken from reference TRBV7-6 and TRBJ2-6, is GAGVSQSPRYKVTKRGQDVALRCDPISGHVSLYWYRQALGQGPEFLTYFNYEAQQDKSGLPNDRFSAERPEGSISTLTIQRTEQRDSAMYRCASSLTGTTGANVLTFGAGSRLTVL.

This clonotype turned up a few times. The rearrangement links TRBV7-8 to TRBJ2-2; 10 bases fit TRBD2. V lost 5 bases and J lost 1; bases outside the gene matches: 4. The CDR3 is 16 residues long. The germline gives CDR1 SGHVS, CDR2 FQNEAQ. The chain's CDR3 is CASSQLAGRNTGELFF. The CDR3, as DNA: TGTGCCAGCAGCCAACTAGCGGGACGGAACACCGGGGAGCTGTTTTTT.

V and J are TRBV3-1 and TRBJ2-7; the D gene is possibly TRBD1 (7 bases). V was pared by 3 bases and J by 2 bases, with 17 bases between. This CDR3 comprises 16 residues. CDR1 and CDR2 from the germline V gene are LGHDT and YNNKEL (reference sequence). CDR3 in amino acids: CASSHLGGQPPYEQYF. Written as DNA, the CDR3 is TGTGCCAGCAGCCACCTGGGGGGACAGCCCCCCTACGAGCAGTACTTC.

DNA for the CDR3: TGTGCCAGCAGCGTAGGTAGCGCAGCCTGCGAGCAGTACTTC. Amino acid sequence: CASSVGSAACEQYF. The V call is TRBV9, the J call TRBJ2-7; D is possibly TRBD2 (5 bases). Germline assignment: CDR1 SGDLS and CDR2 YYNGEE. CDR3 length: 14 amino acids. V lost 0 bases to trimming and J lost 6 bases, with 13 bases between them.